This T cell receptor beta chain was obtained from a study of T cells in Graves' hyperthyroidism and ophthalmopathy. General study findings and limits: Stable hyperthyroidism was separated from ophthalmopathy by a model based on 13 V-J features. Peripheral blood also featured most of the thyroid clonotypes expanded above 0.001.

With respect to this clonotype: What it recognizes is unknown.

The investigators amplified TCR beta CDR3 regions from RNA transcripts. The primer set for the first-round RT-PCR of the TCR CDR3 was HTBI. TCRdb called the multiplex PCR reads again in MiXCR, with one record for every CDR3 protein. The sample includes roughly 750,000 distinct CDR3 sequences, around 15% of them seen just once. Germline CDR1 MNHNS, CDR2 SASEGT. Germline trimming cut 10 bases from V and 6 bases from J; bases unmatched to any gene: 6. The CDR3 is made up of 12 amino acids. Stable Graves' hyperthyroidism meant no ophthalmopathy progression within 18 months. This clonotype was sampled from a man between 18 and 35 years old with Graves' hyperthyroidism. The rearrangement links TRBV6-1 to TRBJ2-1; 7 bases are a match to TRBD1. Specimen: blood. As DNA, the CDR3 is TGTGCCACCATAAAGGGGGCCAATGAGCAGTTCTTC. It yields the protein CATIKGANEQFF.